This TCR beta chain emerged from a study of blood T cell repertoires in COVID-19. Study at large: Collection of acute and convalescent COVID-19 samples took place in the United States, Italy and Spain. PBMCs, B-cell-depleted T cells, or T cells provided the cDNA or gDNA that made up the material.

Authors' methods: Nucleated cell counts were estimated from reference gene primer amplification. Profiled with immunoSEQ multiplex PCR; TCRdb holds only in-frame clones, not every one. D and trimming come from the DNA, and the V and J calls and clone size come from that table. The table has about 85,000 clones, roughly nine tenths seen once. The TCR was taken from a man in his fifties or sixties with acute or convalescent COVID-19. The sequenced material came from peripheral blood.

The CDR3 DNA follows: TGTGCCAGCAGCTCAAGCGAATTCGCGAACACCGGGGAGCTGTTTTTT. This codes for CASSSSEFANTGELFF. V is TRBV7-3 and J is TRBJ2-2; D remains ambiguous. Trimming shortened V by 4 bases and J by 0 bases, and 12 bases separated the two germline ends. The germline CDR1 and CDR2 sequences are SGHTA and FQGTGA. The CDR3 length is 16 residues.